The table lists the clone carrying this TCR beta chain with many counts. The antigen remains undetermined. TCRdb re-called the 5' RACE reads with MiXCR, one entry per CDR3 protein. The data hold roughly 28,000 distinct CDR3 sequences, with around 12% observed a single time. This entry is derived from a study of neurological immune-mediated disorders. Study results and limitations: CDR3 amino acid sequences of expanded clones were not shared across subjects, a result suggesting private repertoires in all groups.

This CDR3 contains 15 residues. Trimming stripped 4 bases from V and 1 base from J, with 16 bases between. Germline V CDR1 and CDR2: DFQATT, SNEGSKA (reference sequence). The V gene is TRBV20-1, the J gene TRBJ2-5, with D possibly TRBD1 on 6 matching bases. Sequenced: PBMCs. The receptor was derived from a man in his 60s in good health. The CDR3 spells CSAITGTQIQETQYF. The CDR3 coding sequence is TGCAGTGCTATCACCGGGACACAGATCCAAGAGACCCAGTACTTC.